This T cell receptor (beta chain) was profiled in a study of human T cells and chemical hapten exposure. In the study overall: The variation in per-sample TCR yields arose mainly from small differences in pooled library volumes. The study's findings and limits: Alopecia in the donors means their immune response may deviate from healthy people's.

Time point in this sample: patch test 2, 6 weeks after DPC sensitization. Treatment described: therapeutic diphenylcyclopropenone sensitization with weekly scalp DPC. This clonotype was counted only a few times. The antigen is not known. Source study methods: The median was about 100,000 TCRs per sample, ranging about 20,000 to 700,000. TCRdb independently ran MiXCR on the RACE reads; one entry per CDR3 protein. In this record, the V and J calls reflect TCRdb's handling and not the investigators' own analysis. Of under 85,000 distinct CDR3 sequences in the sample, under 13% were seen once. Trimming at V came to 0 bases and at J to 3 bases, leaving 17 bases not matched to a gene. The V gene's germline CDR1 is SGHRS and CDR2 YFSETQ. The CDR3 spans 19 residues.

This rearrangement joins TRBV5-1 to TRBJ2-7; 8 bases align to TRBD2. The receptor was derived from a woman aged 45-65 years with alopecia areata. Some clones in this sample may be carry-over from other donors' samples. This specimen consisted of whole blood, obtained in connection with sensitization to the hapten diphenylcyclopropenone (DPC). CDR3 DNA: TGCGCCAGCAGCTTGGTCCCATCTCGTCTAGCGGGCGATGGCTACGAGCAGTACTTC. It encodes CASSLVPSRLAGDGYEQYF.